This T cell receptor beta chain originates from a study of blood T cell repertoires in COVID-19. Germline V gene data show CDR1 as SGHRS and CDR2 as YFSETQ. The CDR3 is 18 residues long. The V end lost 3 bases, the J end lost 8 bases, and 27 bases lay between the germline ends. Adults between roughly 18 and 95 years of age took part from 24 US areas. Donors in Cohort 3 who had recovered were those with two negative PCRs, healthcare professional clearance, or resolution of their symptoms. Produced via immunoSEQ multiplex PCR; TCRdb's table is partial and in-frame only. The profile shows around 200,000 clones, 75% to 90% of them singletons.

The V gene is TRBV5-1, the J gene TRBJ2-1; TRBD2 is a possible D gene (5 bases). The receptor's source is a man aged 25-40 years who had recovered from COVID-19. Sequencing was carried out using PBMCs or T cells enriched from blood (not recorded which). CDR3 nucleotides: TGCGCCAGCAGCTCCGGAGGTTTTGCATCACAAACCTTGGATGAGCAGTTCTTC. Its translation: CASSSGGFASQTLDEQFF.